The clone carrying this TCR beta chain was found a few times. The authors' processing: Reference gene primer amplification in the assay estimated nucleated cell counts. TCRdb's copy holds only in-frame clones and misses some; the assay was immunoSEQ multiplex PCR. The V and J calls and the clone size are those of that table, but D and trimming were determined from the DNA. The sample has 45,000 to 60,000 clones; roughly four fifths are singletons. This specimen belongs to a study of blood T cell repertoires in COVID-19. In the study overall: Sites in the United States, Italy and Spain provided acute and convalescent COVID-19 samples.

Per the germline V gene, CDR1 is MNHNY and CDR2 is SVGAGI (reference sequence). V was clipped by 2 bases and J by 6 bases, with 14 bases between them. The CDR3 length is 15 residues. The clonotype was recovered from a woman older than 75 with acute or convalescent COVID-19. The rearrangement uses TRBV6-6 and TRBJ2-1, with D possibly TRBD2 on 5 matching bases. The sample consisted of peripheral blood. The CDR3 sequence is CASSYLAGPSNEQFF. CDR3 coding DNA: TGTGCCAGCAGTTACCTGGCGGGTCCGTCCAATGAGCAGTTCTTC.